This T cell receptor beta chain was captured by sequencing in a study of kidney transplant recipient with SARS-CoV-2 infection. Per the germline V gene, CDR1 is DFQATT and CDR2 is SNEGSKA (reference sequence). This CDR3 spans 14 amino acids. The sample holds one count of this clonotype. Mismatch with germline at one junction end may stem from a read error. TCRdb redid the calling of the reads with MiXCR, one entry per CDR3 protein. The data hold fewer than 250,000 distinct CDR3 sequences, with 29% observed a single time. The chain joins TRBV20-1 to TRBJ2-2, with D possibly matching TRBD1 (6 bases). The sequence was collected from a young adult male patient who had COVID-19 and was a kidney transplant recipient. Some T cells may possibly be graft donor cells. The input for sequencing was a blood sample, taken at baseline and on day 111 from a kidney transplant recipient. The CDR3: CGAKPGQNTGELFF. In DNA, the CDR3 is TGCGGTGCTAAACCGGGACAGAACACCGGGGAGCTGTTTTTT.